This is a list of T cell receptor beta chains from one sample in a study of control samples from healthy donors and cancer patients. TCRdb's table, derived via immunoSEQ multiplex PCR, lists solely in-frame clones and lacks some. The data show around 250,000 clones, with approximately 80% seen just once and about 14% held by the top ten. The specimen was PBMCs. The source is a woman aged 55-75 years with lung cancer. The CDR3 runs from the conserved cysteine through the conserved F or W. A D gene is named only where the DNA matches it firmly.

NA	TRBV5-1	TRBJ1-3	CASSVGDGRRNTIYF
NA	TRBV18	TRBJ2-5	CASSPPGVTETQYF
TRBD1	TRBV27	TRBJ2-3	CASSPPGDRRTDTQYF
TRBD2	TRBV5-1	TRBJ2-2	CARSLAAGGPSGELFF
NA	TRBV5-1	TRBJ2-3	CASREASGADTQYF
NA	TRBV27	TRBJ1-5	CASSPGQVYQPQHF
TRBD2	TRBV18	TRBJ2-7	CASSVTSDYEQYF
NA	TRBV5-4	TRBJ1-6	CASSLYRANSPLHF
TRBD2	TRBV6-1	TRBJ2-1	CASSERGASGAFTINEQFF
NA	TRBV27	TRBJ1-2	CASSLKGRDVYGYTF
TRBD2	TRBV5-4	TRBJ2-2	CASTPVPAGEGAGELFF
NA	TRBV11-1	TRBJ2-2	CASSLGRTGELFF
TRBD2	TRBV5-6	TRBJ2-5	CATGSGGLQETQYF
NA	TRBV5-5	TRBJ2-7	CASSLARGFYEQYF
NA	TRBV7-2	TRBJ2-7	CASSLTRYYEQYF
NA	TRBV5-4	TRBJ2-7	CASSLQGRHEQYF
NA	TRBV4-1	TRBJ1-1	CASSPTRGRRENTEAFF
NA	TRBV7-3	TRBJ1-4	CASSRAGGEKLFF
NA	TRBV11-2	TRBJ1-5	CASSLYGDLSNQPQHF
NA	TRBV5-1	TRBJ2-5	CASSQAPGEETQYF
TRBD1	TRBV5-1	TRBJ2-7	CASSFVTGTYEQYF
TRBD2	TRBV7-9	TRBJ2-3	CASSPGTSDKDTQYF
NA	TRBV7-9	TRBJ1-1	CASSSFGKTEAFF
NA	TRBV24-1	TRBJ2-1	CATSDGSIIGGGRHEQFF
TRBD1	TRBV28	TRBJ1-2	CASSPGQPYGYTF
NA	TRBV27	TRBJ1-1	CASQPGGHTEAFF
TRBD2	TRBV5-4	TRBJ2-3	CASSLEWRGASTDTQYF
NA	TRBV6-4	TRBJ2-7	CASSDSAGPF
NA	TRBV5-4	TRBJ2-3	CASSLKRSTDTQYF
NA	TRBV30	TRBJ2-1	CAWSANNEQFF
NA	TRBV19	TRBJ1-4	CASKVDTTTNEKLFF
NA	TRBV28	TRBJ1-6	CASSLRGSPLHF
NA	TRBV5-4	TRBJ2-7	CASSPGRLLSSYEQYF
NA	TRBV20-1	TRBJ2-5	CSASRTTETQYF
NA	TRBV6-5	TRBJ2-1	CASETELGYNEQFF
NA	TRBV20-1	TRBJ2-1	CSAPGGPEQFF
NA	TRBV6-4	TRBJ1-6	CASSDSPGRNNSPLHF